This paragraph reports one T cell receptor beta chain. Its antigen target is currently unknown. No per-base quality is available; no much larger clone lies one base away. The method was the immunoSEQ multiplex PCR assay. For the multiplex PCR, a mixture combining 60 forward primers for TCR Vbeta segments and 13 reverse primers for TCR Jbeta segments was used. Amplification of the CDR3 region of rearranged TCR beta genes was performed with a multiplex PCR assay on genomic DNA. The Illumina HiSeq System was used to sequence the amplified TCR beta libraries as 87-base-pair reads. Concerning the study's data processing: A later analysis tallied 75 million to 85 million unique TCR beta chains across the approximately 670 repertoires, and roughly 11 million of those chains were shared by two or more donors. To remove PCR and sequencing errors, raw reads were error-corrected and collapsed into unique sequences using a nearest-neighbor algorithm that merged closely related sequences. V, D and J gene segments were assigned by aligning CDR3 sequences to IMGT reference sequences. Each retained sequence needed at least a six-nucleotide match to both a V gene segment and a J gene segment. A rearrangement was called productive if the CDR3 had no stop codons and remained in frame with V and J, and every other rearrangement was called non-productive. CDR3 was defined according to IMGT convention as the region running from the second conserved V-encoded cysteine to the conserved J-encoded phenylalanine. In an earlier analysis of around 640 of the donors, sequences lacking an unambiguous match to a single V gene segment were excluded. In an earlier analysis of some 590 of the donors, a V segment was called functional when productive rearrangements were above 56.7%, and segregating when the standard deviation between donors exceeded 5%. A statistical classification framework was developed to diagnose cytomegalovirus status using the catalog of TCR beta chain sequences. V and J gene assignment, in a later analysis, came from comparing TCR nucleotide sequences with IMGT/GENE-DB human TR gene sequences. Using the TCRdist pipeline, a later analysis assigned CDR3 sequences along with most-parsimonious VDJ recombination scenarios. A later analysis defined each TCR beta chain by its CDR3 amino acid sequence plus V-gene family, and excluded reads lacking a unique V-gene family. As a way to deal with suspected cross-contamination and a sequencing artifact, a later analysis dropped 500 to 700 nucleotide sequences that were highly shared and had low generation probability. In a later analysis, a clonal expansion index was calculated for each public chain from normalized within-repertoire ranks of inferred template counts. In a later analysis, generation probabilities were computed with a VDJ recombination model fitted to out-of-frame rearrangements, and the resulting probabilities were checked against IGoR. Hypergeometric tests were used in a later analysis to score TCR-TCR, TCR-HLA and TCR-CMV co-occurrence, with a repertoire-size bias correction applied to the TCR pairs. A later analysis estimated false discovery rates by permuting HLA or CMV assignments 20 times. In a later analysis, co-occurring TCRs were grouped using DBSCAN, with TCRdist sequence similarity added in when clustering inside HLA-allele-positive subsets. Co-occurrence clustering excluded repertoires with fewer than 30,000 or more than 120,000 public chains, plus five with anomalous nucleotide sharing. TCRdb mirrors the immuneACCESS table, restricted to in-frame sequences. Some clones are absent from its copies; in checked studies, under half trace to an unresolved V gene, and the reason for the others is unknown. Clonal size and the V and J genes are those of that table, whereas D and trimming came from the DNA. A total of about 130,000 clones appear in this sample, around four fifths of them only once. The ten largest account for 5% to 7% of the sample.

These data come from a study of cytomegalovirus exposure and HLA in healthy donors (TCRdb year 2017). For the wider study: In an earlier analysis of roughly 500 of the donors, 276 Gb of sequence data and 117 million unique TCR beta sequences from about 190 million T cells were reported. An earlier analysis of 587 of the donors used high-throughput TCR beta sequencing to judge whether each TCR beta V gene segment behaved as functional or pseudogenic. A later genetic analysis used genome-wide SNP genotypes for about 65% of the 666 donors, treating that subset as a discovery cohort. The later analysis used no new phenotypic data to find candidate immune exposures, relying instead on TCR beta sequences and their occurrence across donors. Using immunosequencing, the study profiled T cell repertoires from 666 subjects and related those repertoires to cytomegalovirus serostatus. HLA typing covered class I and class II loci at four-digit resolution. An early release covering 500 to 750 HLA-typed donors comprised around 300 gigabases of sequencing data and approximately 80 million unique TCR sequences. In addition to the first cohort of roughly 670 subjects, a separate validation cohort of over 90 different subjects was used. Donor age, sex, ethnicity and CMV serostatus were collected together with the repertoire data. Among some 400 genotyped donors of the cohort, an average of approximately 240,000 unique TCR beta nucleotide sequences was sequenced per donor, of which roughly 18% were non-productive. Typing coverage varied by locus: 629-630 donors for A, B, C, DRB1 and DQB1; under 550 for DQA1; around 610 for DPA1; 450 to 480 for DPB1. Of the approximately 400 genotyped donors, approximately 80% fell in the genetic ancestry cluster associated with self-reported Caucasian donors. High-throughput TCR immunosequencing, statistical association of individual TCRs with disease status, and machine learning were combined to predict cytomegalovirus infection status. The study aimed to test whether cataloging public T cell receptors could reveal signatures of past pathogen exposure. Because of strong linkage in the cohort, roughly five DR-DQ haplotypes were treated as single units for association and clustering. Every discovery cohort repertoire had been produced on one sequencing platform. In a later analysis, previously published TCR beta repertoires from 600 to 850 donors were re-analyzed and high-resolution HLA genotyping was added so that TCR occurrence patterns could be studied.

The cohort consisted of approximately 670 healthy bone marrow donors. At the time of sampling, every cohort member was nominally healthy, though immune exposures that went unrecorded were likely present. The donor was CMV seropositive and was included in the group of 289 seropositive cohort members. A peripheral blood sample was provided by each donor, and peripheral blood mononuclear cells were used for TCR beta sequencing. Genomic DNA was extracted from the blood cell samples with the Qiagen DNeasy Blood Extraction Kit. On the study overall, not on this receptor specifically: This cohort had only TCR beta chains sequenced, and the lack of alpha or paired-chain data limited which features could be detected. Linkage disequilibrium might explain the correlated functional status among segregating V segments, but an unknown experimental factor could not be excluded. Because counts were too low, some 17 rarely observed V segments, including chromosome 9 orphons, were left out of the earlier analysis of some 640 of the donors. An association between a missense DCLRE1C variant and V-gene and J-gene trimming of TCR beta chains was found in a later genetic analysis and replicated in an independent cohort. The study gave a list of about 160 TCR beta chains associated with cytomegalovirus. The classifier was reported to diagnose cytomegalovirus status with high specificity and sensitivity in both the original cohort and the validation cohort. Broadly in line with IMGT annotations, most TCR beta V segments showed up in productive rearrangements about 90% or about 30% of the time in an earlier analysis of several hundred of the donors. Sequencing depth was assumed to be roughly uniform across donors in the presence/absence analyses, though that assumption may not hold. It was suggested by the authors that the approach could potentially be generalized to other disease states and immunological phenotypes. A cluster of highly shared sequence variants was judged likely to be a technical artifact of the sequencing pipeline. In a later genetic analysis, fewer N-insertions in productive TCRs were reported among donors in an Asian-associated ancestry cluster than the 666-donor mean. Strong co-occurrence of HLA alleles, especially DR and DQ, made assigning TCR associations to individual alleles difficult. In vitro tests confirmed that a few of the cytomegalovirus-associated TCR beta chains recognize cytomegalovirus antigens. HLA typing was unavailable for some donors at each locus, so association tests used only the typed subset. According to a later analysis, most CMV-associated TCR beta chains appeared to be HLA-restricted, and the HLA associations seemed to be driven largely by CMV exposure. Across donors, most TCR sequences were observed very rarely, whereas some public TCRs were present in many individuals. At a false discovery rate of 0.05, a later analysis linked some 17,000 TCR beta sequences to specific HLA alleles. In a later analysis, TCR association rates were found to vary across HLA loci, with the most associated TCRs seen for DRB1 alleles and the fewest for HLA-C alleles. According to a later analysis, parvovirus B19, influenza, CMV and Epstein-Barr virus appeared linked to several top co-occurrence clusters. The only immune exposure information available for the cohort was CMV serostatus. A further reported finding was that TCR beta sequences accurately predicted the HLA-A and HLA-B alleles for most subjects in the first cohort. Compared with equally common non-associated chains, HLA-associated TCR beta chains in a later analysis were more clonally expanded and had lower generation probabilities.

Source material: PBMCs. The receptor was derived from a woman in her thirties or forties in good health and CMV-seropositive.

The CDR3 corresponds to CASSLDLTGAGNTIYF. The DNA sequence reads TGTGCCAGCAGCTTAGATCTTACAGGCGCGGGAAACACCATATATTTT. This receptor chain uses TRBV7-9 and TRBJ1-3, with a tentative D gene TRBD1 over 5 matching bases. The CDR3 starts with the cysteine, ends with the phenylalanine, and has 16 residues. CDR3 DNA is the only sequence kept; it has 48 bases, read in frame from the first base. CDR1 is given as SEHNR and CDR2 as FQNEAQ, both from the germline V gene (reference sequence). The junction carries 14 bases between V and J, which are trimmed by 1 base and 4 bases respectively.